Detailed here is one T cell receptor beta chain. Its antigen is unidentified. The data were produced by immunoSEQ multiplex PCR, yet TCRdb's version contains in-frame clones alone and is incomplete. The sample shows over 45,000 clones, roughly 90% of them seen only once. This sample stems from a study of cytomegalovirus exposure and HLA in healthy donors. Study findings and constraints: Across donors, most TCRs were seen rarely, yet some public ones were widespread. The tendency of first-cohort TCR clusters to co-occur in the 120 or so validation repertoires was the finding of a later analysis.

V shed 6 bases and J shed 1 base, with 18 bases lying between them. Germline lookup yields CDR1 SQVTM and CDR2 ANQGSEA. This CDR3 region has 15 residues. This chain links TRBV29-1 with TRBJ1-1; TRBD1 is a possible D gene (6 bases). This clonotype was sampled from a man aged 18 to 30 in good health and CMV-seronegative. The source material was PBMCs. CDR3 sequence: CSVKGDRGRNTEAFF. The CDR3 region has the DNA TGCAGCGTCAAGGGGGATCGCGGGAGGAACACTGAAGCTTTCTTT. The complete variable domain, with remaining parts taken from reference TRBV29-1 and TRBJ1-1, reads SAVISQKPSRDICQRGTSLTIQCQVDSQVTMMFWYRQQPGQSLTLIATANQGSEATYESGFVIDKFPISRPNLTFSTLTVSNMSPEDSSIYLCSVKGDRGRNTEAFFGQGTRLTVV.